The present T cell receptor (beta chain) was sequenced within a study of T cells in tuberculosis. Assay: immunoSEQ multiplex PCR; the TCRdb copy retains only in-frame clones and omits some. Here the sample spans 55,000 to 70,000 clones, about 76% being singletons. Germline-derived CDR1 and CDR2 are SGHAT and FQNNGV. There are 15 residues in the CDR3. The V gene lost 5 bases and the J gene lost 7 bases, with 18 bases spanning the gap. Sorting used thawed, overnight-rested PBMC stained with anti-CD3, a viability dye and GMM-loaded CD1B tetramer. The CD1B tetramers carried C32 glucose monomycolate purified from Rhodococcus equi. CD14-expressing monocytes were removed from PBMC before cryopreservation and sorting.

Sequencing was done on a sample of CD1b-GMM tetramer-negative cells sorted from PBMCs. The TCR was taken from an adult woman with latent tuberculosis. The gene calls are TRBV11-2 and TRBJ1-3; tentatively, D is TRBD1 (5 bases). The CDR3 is CASSLGGSGGNTIYF. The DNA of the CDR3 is TGTGCCAGCAGCCTCGGCGGATCCGGGGGGAACACCATATATTTT.